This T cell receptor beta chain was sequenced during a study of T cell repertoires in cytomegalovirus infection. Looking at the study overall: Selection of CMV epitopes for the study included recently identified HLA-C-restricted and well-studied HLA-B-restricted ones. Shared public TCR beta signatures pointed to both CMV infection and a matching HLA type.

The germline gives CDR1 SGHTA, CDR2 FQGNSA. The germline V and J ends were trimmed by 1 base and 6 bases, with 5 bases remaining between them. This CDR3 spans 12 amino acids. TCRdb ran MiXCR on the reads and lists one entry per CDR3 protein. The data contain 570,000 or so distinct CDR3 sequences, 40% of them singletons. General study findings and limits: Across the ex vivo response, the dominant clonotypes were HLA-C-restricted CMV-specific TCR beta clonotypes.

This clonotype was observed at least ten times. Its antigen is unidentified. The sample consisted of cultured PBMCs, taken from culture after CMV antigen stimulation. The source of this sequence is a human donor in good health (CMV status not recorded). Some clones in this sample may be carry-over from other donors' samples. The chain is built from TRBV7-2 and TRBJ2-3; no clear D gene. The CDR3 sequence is CASSLDLDTQYF. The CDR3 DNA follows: TGTGCCAGCAGCTTAGATTTGGATACGCAGTATTTT.